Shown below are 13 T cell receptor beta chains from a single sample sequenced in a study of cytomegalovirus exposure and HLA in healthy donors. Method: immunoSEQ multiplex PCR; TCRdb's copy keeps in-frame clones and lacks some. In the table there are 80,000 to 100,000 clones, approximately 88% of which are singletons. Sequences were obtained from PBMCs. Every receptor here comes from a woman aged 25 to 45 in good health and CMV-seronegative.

The CDR3 is CASSLTGGRRTGELFF. The CDR3 DNA sequence: TGTGCCAGCAGCCTGACGGGGGGGCGGAGGACCGGGGAGCTGTTTTTT. The chain carries TRBV5-6 and TRBJ2-2; 8 bases agree with TRBD2. The ends lost 4 bases at V and 5 bases at J; junction bases unmatched: 10. The CDR3 sequence is 16 residues long. The V gene's germline CDR1 is SGHDT and CDR2 YYEEEE.

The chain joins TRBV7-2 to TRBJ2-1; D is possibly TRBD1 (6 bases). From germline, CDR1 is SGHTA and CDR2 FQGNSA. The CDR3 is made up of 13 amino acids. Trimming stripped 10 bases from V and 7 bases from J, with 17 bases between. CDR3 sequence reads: CATRRGGGNEQFF. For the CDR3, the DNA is TGTGCCACTAGAAGAGGGGGTGGGAATGAGCAGTTCTTC.

CDR3 protein: CASSLTGINTDTQYF. CDR3 DNA: TGTGCCAGCAGTTTAACCGGGATCAACACAGATACGCAGTATTTT. The V gene is TRBV28, the J gene TRBJ2-3; D is perhaps TRBD2 (5 bases). CDR3 length: 15 amino acids. The germline V gene encodes CDR1 MDHEN and CDR2 SYDVKM. Trimming cost V 2 bases and J 2 bases, with 11 bases left between them.

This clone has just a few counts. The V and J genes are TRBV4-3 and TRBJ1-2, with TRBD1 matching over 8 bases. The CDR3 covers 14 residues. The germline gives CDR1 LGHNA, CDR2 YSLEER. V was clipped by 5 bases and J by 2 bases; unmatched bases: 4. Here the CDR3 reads CASSVRTGNYGYTF. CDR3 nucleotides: TGCGCCAGCAGCGTTAGGACAGGGAACTATGGCTACACCTTC.

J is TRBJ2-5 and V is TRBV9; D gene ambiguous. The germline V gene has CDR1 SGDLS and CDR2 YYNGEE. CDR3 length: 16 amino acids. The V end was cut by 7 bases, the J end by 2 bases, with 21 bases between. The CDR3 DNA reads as TGTGCCAGCGCCCGCCGTGGCGGCTACCAACAAGAGACCCAGTACTTC. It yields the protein CASARRGGYQQETQYF.

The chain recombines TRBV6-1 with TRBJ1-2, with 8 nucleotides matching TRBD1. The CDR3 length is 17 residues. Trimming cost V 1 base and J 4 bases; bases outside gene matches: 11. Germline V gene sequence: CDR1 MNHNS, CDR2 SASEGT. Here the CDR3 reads CASSEGDRPPILYGYTF. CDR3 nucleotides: TGTGCCAGCAGTGAAGGGGACAGGCCGCCTATCCTCTATGGCTACACCTTC.

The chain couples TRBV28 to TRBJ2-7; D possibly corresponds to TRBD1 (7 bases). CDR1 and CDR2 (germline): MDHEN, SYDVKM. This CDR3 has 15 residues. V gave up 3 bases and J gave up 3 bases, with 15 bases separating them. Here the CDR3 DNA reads TGTGCCAGCAGTTTCGGGGGACAGATCTACTACGAGCAGTACTTC. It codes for CASSFGGQIYYEQYF.

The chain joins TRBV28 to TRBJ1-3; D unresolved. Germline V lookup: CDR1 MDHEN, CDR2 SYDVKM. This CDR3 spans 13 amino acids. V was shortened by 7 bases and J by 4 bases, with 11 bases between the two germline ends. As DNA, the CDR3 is TGTGCCAGCAAAGAGCCCGGGGGAAACACCATATATTTT. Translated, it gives CASKEPGGNTIYF.

The CDR3 region has the DNA TGTGCCAGCAGTATACAGGGACGGCCGACTAACTATGGCTACACCTTC. The encoded protein is CASSIQGRPTNYGYTF. V and J are TRBV27 and TRBJ1-2; D perhaps matches TRBD1 (6 bases). The germline V gene has CDR1 MNHEY and CDR2 SMNVEV (reference sequence). Trimming stripped 5 bases from V and 0 bases from J, with 16 bases between. CDR3 length equals 16 residues.

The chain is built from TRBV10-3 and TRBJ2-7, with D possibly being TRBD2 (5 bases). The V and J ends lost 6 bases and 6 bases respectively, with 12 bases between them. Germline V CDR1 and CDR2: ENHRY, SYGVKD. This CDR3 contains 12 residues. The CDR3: CAIRLLGGEQYF. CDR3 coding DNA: TGTGCCATCAGATTGCTCGGAGGCGAGCAGTACTTC.

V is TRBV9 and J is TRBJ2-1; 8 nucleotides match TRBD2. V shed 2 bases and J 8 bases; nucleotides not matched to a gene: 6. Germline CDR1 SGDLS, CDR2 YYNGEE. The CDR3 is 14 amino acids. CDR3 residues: CASSVGGGTDEQFF. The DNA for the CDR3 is TGTGCCAGCAGCGTGGGCGGGGGGACGGATGAGCAGTTCTTC.

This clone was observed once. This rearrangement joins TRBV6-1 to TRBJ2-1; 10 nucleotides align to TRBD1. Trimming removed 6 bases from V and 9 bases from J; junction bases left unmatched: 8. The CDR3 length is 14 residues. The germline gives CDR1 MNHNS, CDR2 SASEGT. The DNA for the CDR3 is TGTGCCAGCAGACCAGACAGGGGGCATAGTGAGCAGTTCTTC. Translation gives CASRPDRGHSEQFF.

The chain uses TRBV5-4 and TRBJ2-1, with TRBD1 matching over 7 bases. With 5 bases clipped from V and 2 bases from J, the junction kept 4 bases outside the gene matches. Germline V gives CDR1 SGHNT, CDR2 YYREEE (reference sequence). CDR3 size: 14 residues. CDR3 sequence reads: CASRNGTAYNEQFF. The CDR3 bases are TGTGCCAGCAGAAACGGGACAGCCTACAATGAGCAGTTCTTC.